A selection of T cell receptor beta chains follows, all from one sample in a study of shared clonotypes between healthy human individuals. The protocol was immunoSEQ multiplex PCR, while the TCRdb copy is restricted to in-frame clones and leaves out a portion. The sample shows some 2,000,000 clones, about 94% of them seen only once. The sample consisted of naive CD4+ T cells sorted from blood. The receptors shown here come from a young man in good health. CDR3s include the opening cysteine and the closing phenylalanine or tryptophan. The D gene is left open where the match is weak.

V gene	D gene	CDR3 length	J gene	CDR3 protein	CDR3 DNA
TRBV2	-	12	TRBJ1-3	CASRLMTGTIYF	TGTGCCAGCAGGCTTATGACGGGCACCATATATTTT
TRBV7-3	-	15	TRBJ2-2	CASSLSGAGTGELFF	TGTGCCAGCAGCTTATCTGGGGCGGGCACCGGGGAGCTGTTTTTT
TRBV11-2	TRBD2	17	TRBJ2-1	CASSLVRGGRGRDEQFF	TGTGCCAGCAGCTTAGTTAGGGGCGGGAGAGGGAGGGATGAGCAGTTCTTC
TRBV5-4	TRBD1	16	TRBJ1-2	CASRPGQGVIEYGYTF	TGTGCCAGCCGCCCGGGACAGGGGGTAATTGAGTATGGCTACACCTTC
TRBV6-1	TRBD2	16	TRBJ2-1	CASSEARLAGYNEQFF	TGTGCCAGCAGTGAGGCTAGACTAGCGGGATACAATGAGCAGTTCTTC
TRBV12-5	-	11	TRBJ1-4	CASGNNEKLFF	TGTGCTAGTGGTAATAATGAAAAACTGTTTTTT
TRBV5-1	-	13	TRBJ2-3	CVRLTQRRDTQYF	TGCGTACGACTAACACAAAGGAGGGATACGCAGTATTTT
TRBV6-1	TRBD1	13	TRBJ1-1	CASRTGGGTEAFF	TGTGCCAGCAGGACAGGGGGAGGGACTGAAGCTTTCTTT
TRBV2	-	12	TRBJ2-7	CASSEARYEQYF	TGTGCCAGCAGTGAAGCGAGATACGAGCAGTACTTC
TRBV11-2	TRBD1	18	TRBJ2-5	CASSLFLRDRGGQETQYF	TGTGCCAGCAGCTTGTTCCTCAGGGACAGGGGAGGGCAAGAGACCCAGTACTTC
TRBV19	-	13	TRBJ2-7	CASSSAGNYEQYF	TGTGCCAGTAGTTCAGCAGGGAACTACGAGCAGTACTTC
TRBV18	-	13	TRBJ1-5	CASSPQRGLPQHF	TGTGCCAGCTCACCGCAACGAGGTCTGCCCCAGCATTTT
TRBV5-1	-	15	TRBJ1-1	CASSFVSPGNTEAFF	TGCGCCAGCAGCTTTGTATCTCCAGGGAACACTGAAGCTTTCTTT
TRBV5-1	TRBD2	15	TRBJ2-1	CASSLPSGKNNEQFF	TGCGCCAGCAGCTTACCTAGCGGGAAGAACAATGAGCAGTTCTTC